This T cell receptor beta chain comes out of a study of blood T cell repertoires in COVID-19. Overall study: PBMCs, B-cell-depleted T cells, or T cells were the source of the cDNA or gDNA that made up the material.

In the original analysis: The authors estimated nucleated cell counts from reference gene primer amplification. Repertoires were generated with immunoSEQ multiplex PCR, while TCRdb's copy carries only in-frame clones and drops some. The V and J calls and clone size are taken from that table; D and trimming were inferred from the DNA. The sample lists fewer than 200,000 clones, 89% occurring once. Germline values: CDR1 SGDLS, CDR2 YYNGEE. Trimming removed 7 bases from V and 7 bases from J, with 15 bases in between. CDR3 size: 13 residues. The gene calls are TRBV9 and TRBJ1-5; TRBD1 is a possible D gene (6 bases). Sequences were obtained from peripheral blood. This TCR was recovered from a man aged 18 to 30 who had recovered from COVID-19. In nucleotides, the CDR3 is TGTGCCAGCTCAGTGGGGGCTCAACAGCCCCAGCATTTT. It is translated as CASSVGAQQPQHF.